The entry below describes one T cell receptor (beta chain). The record originates from a study of blood T cell repertoires in COVID-19. Study overall: Acute-phase and convalescent COVID-19 samples originated in the United States, Italy and Spain.

Per the authors' pipeline: Cell counts per sample came from amplifying reference gene primers. The assay was immunoSEQ multiplex PCR, and TCRdb's table has in-frame clones only and misses some. The V and J calls and clone size were taken over from that table, and D and trimming were inferred from the DNA. The sample lists 40,000 or so clones, around 80% occurring once. Unmatched junction bases numbered 6, after V lost 8 bases and J lost 5 bases. The CDR3 covers 12 residues. Germline assignment: CDR1 MNHNY and CDR2 SVGAGI (reference sequence). Sample: peripheral blood. The chain joins TRBV6-6 to TRBJ2-7; 7 bases agree with TRBD1. The clonotype was recovered from a man in his sixties in a cohort sampled during active COVID-19. CDR3 nucleotide sequence: TGTGCCAGCGCCAGAGGGGGCGACGAGCAGTACTTC. Translation: CASARGGDEQYF.